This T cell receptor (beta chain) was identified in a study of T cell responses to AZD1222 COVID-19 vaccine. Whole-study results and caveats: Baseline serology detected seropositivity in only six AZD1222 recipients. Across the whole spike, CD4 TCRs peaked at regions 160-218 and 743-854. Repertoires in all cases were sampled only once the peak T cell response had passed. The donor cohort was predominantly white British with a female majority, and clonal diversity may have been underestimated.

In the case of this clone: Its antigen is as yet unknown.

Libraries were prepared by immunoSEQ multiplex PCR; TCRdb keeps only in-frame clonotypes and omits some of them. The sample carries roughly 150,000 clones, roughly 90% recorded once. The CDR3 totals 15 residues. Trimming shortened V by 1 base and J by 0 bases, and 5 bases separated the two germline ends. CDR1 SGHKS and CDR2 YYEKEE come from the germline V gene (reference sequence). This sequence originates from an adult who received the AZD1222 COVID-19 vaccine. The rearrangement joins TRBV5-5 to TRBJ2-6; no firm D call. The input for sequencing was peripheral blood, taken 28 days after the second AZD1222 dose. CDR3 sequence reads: CASSLSPSGANVLTF. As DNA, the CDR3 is TGTGCCAGCAGCTTGAGCCCCTCTGGGGCCAACGTCCTGACTTTC.